Presented here are 21 T cell receptor beta chains from one specimen sequenced in a study of blood T cell repertoires in COVID-19. TCRdb keeps only in-frame clones here, not all; method: immunoSEQ multiplex PCR. The sample includes 150,000 to 200,000 clones, approximately 79% of them seen just once. What was sequenced was peripheral blood. These receptors were collected from a man aged 55 to 70 with active or convalescent COVID-19.

Only one count was recorded for this clone. V gene TRBV5-1 combines with J gene TRBJ2-7, with D possibly matching TRBD1 (6 bases). The CDR3 runs to 14 residues. Per germline, CDR1 SGHRS and CDR2 YFSETQ. Trimming cost V 3 bases and J 5 bases, with 15 bases left between them. The chain's CDR3 is CASSSQGRWNEQYF. Here the CDR3 DNA reads TGCGCCAGCAGCTCACAGGGCCGGTGGAACGAGCAGTACTTC.

The CDR3 sequence is CASRTGTSGLREQFF. CDR3 DNA: TGTGCCAGCCGCACAGGGACTAGCGGCCTGAGGGAGCAGTTCTTC. The chain employs TRBV27 and TRBJ2-1; 11 bases map to TRBD2. CDR1 is MNHEY and CDR2 is SMNVEV in the germline V gene (reference sequence). After removal of 8 bases from V and 10 bases from J, the junction contained 13 bases not matched to a gene. There are 15 residues in the CDR3.

The chain recombines TRBV30 with TRBJ2-5, with 9 bases that match TRBD2. V shed 3 bases, J shed 2 bases, and the junction held 10 bases outside the gene matches. The CDR3 contains 16 residues. The germline CDR1 and CDR2 sequences are GTSNPN and SVGIG (reference sequence). The CDR3 DNA reads TGTGCCTGGAGAGGGGGACTAGCTAGGTGGCAAGAGACCCAGTACTTC. Translating gives CAWRGGLARWQETQYF. The whole variable domain, filled in from reference TRBV30 and TRBJ2-5, reads SQTIHQWPATLVQPVGSPLSLECTVEGTSNPNLYWYRQAAGRGLQLLFYSVGIGQISSEVPQNLSASRPQDRQFILSSKKLLLSDSGFYLCAWRGGLARWQETQYFGPGTRLLVL.

The gene calls are TRBV3-1 (or the pseudogene TRBV3-2) and TRBJ1-2; 8 bases are shared with TRBD1. CDR1 and CDR2 (germline): LGHDT, YNNKEL (reference sequence). Trimming at V came to 0 bases and at J to 2 bases, leaving 5 bases not matched to a gene. CDR3 length: 16 residues. Here the CDR3 reads CASSQDTTGGNYGYTF. CDR3 nucleotides: TGTGCCAGCAGCCAAGATACTACAGGGGGGAACTATGGCTACACCTTC.

This sequence joins TRBV7-2 and TRBJ1-2; the match to TRBD1 covers 7 bases. CDR1 SGHTA and CDR2 FQGNSA come from the germline V gene. V lost 5 bases to trimming and J lost 0 bases; unmatched junction nucleotides: 9. CDR3 size: 16 residues. The CDR3 here is CASSELGQEANYGYTF. DNA for the CDR3: TGTGCCAGCAGCGAACTTGGACAGGAAGCTAACTATGGCTACACCTTC.

The chain links TRBV11-1 to TRBJ2-1, with 8 bases that match TRBD1. The junction had 5 bases not matched to a gene; V was cut back by 4 bases and J by 3 bases. CDR1 is SGHAT and CDR2 is FQDESV in the germline V gene (reference sequence). The CDR3 covers 15 residues. CDR3 in amino acids: CASSSITGGYNEQFF. CDR3 bases: TGTGCCAGCAGCTCAATCACAGGGGGCTACAATGAGCAGTTCTTC.

The rearrangement joins TRBV5-8 to TRBJ1-3; D not certain. The V and J ends lost 1 base and 2 bases respectively, with 7 bases between them. This CDR3 spans 14 amino acids. Germline lookup yields CDR1 SGHTS and CDR2 YDEGEE. As DNA, the CDR3 is TGTGCCAGCAGCTTGTCTGTAACTGGAAACACCATATATTTT. As protein: CASSLSVTGNTIYF.

This clone showed up just a few times. The chain links TRBV18 to TRBJ2-7; D unresolved. V was cut by 1 base and J by 0 bases, with 10 bases left in between. From germline, CDR1 is KGHSH and CDR2 LQKENI. The CDR3 has 15 residues. CDR3 sequence reads: CASSPRAQSSYEQYF. The CDR3 bases are TGTGCCAGCTCACCACGGGCACAGAGCTCCTACGAGCAGTACTTC.

This chain uses TRBV5-1 with TRBJ2-7; D is perhaps TRBD2 (5 bases). Germline V gene sequence: CDR1 SGHRS, CDR2 YFSETQ. The ends were cut back, 4 bases at V and 2 bases at J, with 16 bases in the middle. There are 15 residues in the CDR3. The CDR3 nucleotides read TGCGCCAGCAGCCCGGAGCGGACGGTCGCCTACGAGCAGTACTTC. It codes for CASSPERTVAYEQYF.

CDR3: CASSLTGAGELFF. CDR3 sequence (DNA): TGTGCCAGCAGCTTAACAGGGGCCGGGGAGCTGTTTTTT. The chain couples TRBV7-2 to TRBJ2-2; 7 positions agree with TRBD1. CDR1 and CDR2 from the germline V gene are SGHTA and FQGNSA. The CDR3 spans 13 residues. V trimming: 2 bases; J trimming: 6 bases; junction bases outside the gene matches: 0. The variable domain in full, with the rest retrieved from reference TRBV7-2 and TRBJ2-2, is GAGVSQSPSNKVTEKGKDVELRCDPISGHTALYWYRQSLGQGLEFLIYFQGNSAPDKSGLPSDRFSAERTGGSVSTLTIQRTQQEDSAVYLCASSLTGAGELFFGEGSRLTVL.

The rearrangement uses TRBV7-9 and TRBJ1-5; 7 bases match TRBD1. The CDR3 covers 17 residues. CDR1 is SEHNR and CDR2 is FQNEAQ in the germline V gene (reference sequence). Unmatched junction bases numbered 10, after V lost 5 bases and J lost 0 bases. For the CDR3, the DNA is TGTGCCAGCAGCGCACGCACCGGGACAGATAGCAATCAGCCCCAGCATTTT. Its translation is CASSARTGTDSNQPQHF.

With respect to this clone: This sample also contains other DNA sequences that code for the same CDR3. V is TRBV11-2 and J is TRBJ1-3; 10 bases are a match to TRBD1. The germline V gene encodes CDR1 SGHAT and CDR2 FQNNGV. The trim removed 3 bases at V and 1 base at J, leaving 0 bases unmatched. The CDR3 is made up of 15 amino acids. As DNA, the CDR3 is TGTGCCAGCAGCTTGGGACAGGGGTCTGGAAACACCATATATTTT. It is translated as CASSLGQGSGNTIYF.

The rearrangement joins TRBV3-1 (or the pseudogene TRBV3-2) to TRBJ2-1, with D unresolved. The ends were cut back, 4 bases at V and 8 bases at J, with 18 bases in the middle. The CDR3 is 15 residues long. Germline lookup yields CDR1 LGHDT and CDR2 YNNKEL (reference sequence). This CDR3 reads CASSPAPNRGHEQFF. The DNA for the CDR3 is TGTGCCAGCAGCCCAGCCCCGAATAGAGGCCATGAGCAGTTCTTC.

The chain has TRBV5-6 and TRBJ1-2, with a weak D call TRBD1 (5 bases). CDR1 SGHDT and CDR2 YYEEEE come from the germline V gene. The CDR3 has 14 residues. The V gene lost 4 bases and the J gene lost 5 bases, with 15 bases spanning the gap. For the CDR3, the DNA is TGTGCCAGCAGCACCCGACAGTGGACGTATGGCTACACCTTC. Its protein is CASSTRQWTYGYTF.

This clone came up once. The genes are TRBV19 and TRBJ2-2; the match to TRBD2 covers 7 bases. Trimming removed 1 base from V and 7 bases from J; junction bases left unmatched: 9. The CDR3 extends over 16 amino acids. CDR1 LNHDA and CDR2 SQIVND come from the germline V gene (reference sequence). The CDR3 sequence: CASSIGPGGWFGELFF. The DNA for the CDR3 is TGTGCCAGTAGTATAGGGCCGGGAGGCTGGTTCGGGGAGCTGTTTTTT.

The chain uses TRBV5-1 and TRBJ2-7, with 12 bases fitting TRBD2. Germline CDR1 reads SGHRS; CDR2 reads YFSETQ. The length of the CDR3 is 15 residues. V gave up 4 bases and J gave up 7 bases; unmatched junction bases: 9. In DNA form, the CDR3 reads TGCGCCAGCAGCCCTCGGACTAGCGGGAATAGTGAGCAGTACTTC. This translates into CASSPRTSGNSEQYF.

The genes are TRBV5-6 and TRBJ1-6, with D possibly TRBD1 on 6 matching bases. The CDR3 sequence is 15 residues long. CDR1 is SGHDT, CDR2 YYEEEE, per germline. V was pared by 0 bases and J by 3 bases, with 7 bases between. CDR3 in amino acids: CASSLGRGYNSPLHF. The DNA for the CDR3 is TGTGCCAGCAGCTTGGGCAGGGGCTATAATTCACCCCTCCACTTT.

This chain uses TRBV7-9 with TRBJ1-2; the D is unclear. The germline V gene has CDR1 SEHNR and CDR2 FQNEAQ (reference sequence). Trimming pared 2 bases from V and 7 bases from J, leaving 11 bases between. This CDR3 has 13 amino acids. The CDR3 DNA reads as TGTGCCAGCAGCTTAATCGGGGAGGGTGGCTACACCTTC. Its translation is CASSLIGEGGYTF.

The chain links TRBV10-3 to TRBJ1-1; possible D gene TRBD1, 5 bases. Germline CDR1 is ENHRY and CDR2 is SYGVKD. The V and J ends lost 2 bases and 6 bases respectively, with 16 bases between them. There are 15 residues in the CDR3. CDR3 protein: CAISEGAGSRSEAFF. For the CDR3, the DNA is TGTGCCATCAGTGAGGGGGCAGGGTCTCGTTCTGAAGCTTTCTTT.

The chain uses TRBV7-3 and TRBJ2-3; D is possibly TRBD2 (6 bases). The CDR3 runs 14 residues. The germline CDR1 and CDR2 sequences are SGHTA and FQGTGA. V shed 5 bases and J shed 2 bases, with 11 bases lying between them. The CDR3 DNA sequence: TGTGCCAGCAGCCTGGGACTTTTCACAGATACGCAGTATTTT. Encoded protein: CASSLGLFTDTQYF.

This chain uses TRBV5-1 with TRBJ2-2, with TRBD2 matching over 7 bases. Trimming removed 1 base from V and 1 base from J; junction bases left unmatched: 7. Germline CDR1 is SGHRS and CDR2 is YFSETQ. The CDR3 has 17 amino acids. The CDR3 protein is CASSLMTSRKNTGELFF. The CDR3 bases are TGCGCCAGCAGCTTGATGACTAGCCGTAAGAACACCGGGGAGCTGTTTTTT.